This T cell receptor (beta chain) was profiled in a study of graft-versus-host responses after intestinal transplantation (dated by TCRdb to the early 2020s). A note on the overall study: The transplants that recipients got were multivisceral, liver-intestinal, or isolated intestinal. All recipients received anti-thymocyte globulin induction followed by maintenance tacrolimus and steroids for approximately 3 years. The cohort enrolled under 25 intestinal transplant recipients including one retransplant, and a few patients lacking pretransplant specimens were excluded. Bulk TCR-beta CDR3 sequencing was used to track graft-versus-host and host-versus-graft alloreactive T cell clones in the graft, circulation and bone marrow after intestinal transplantation. Alloreactive clones were identified by sequencing pre-transplant mixed lymphocyte reaction products and comparing these products with unstimulated pre-transplant donor and recipient T cells. A peak of at least 4% donor T cells among recipient peripheral blood mononuclear cells was the definition used for donor T cell macrochimerism. Instead of going to the commercial service, samples from a few later patients were sequenced in-house on an Illumina MiSeq and processed with MiXCR. Summary of the overall study and its limitations: Patients with donor T cell macrochimerism had high GvH to HvG T cell clonal ratios in their allografts. GvH clones were found in recipient bone marrow, and some of the GvH clones appeared earlier in ileal mucosa or blood, which is consistent with an intestinal mucosal origin. Early after transplant, peak levels of circulating GvH clones were associated with declines in HvG clones. Conclusions were limited by the relatively low number and heterogeneity of intestinal transplant patients.

To note about this clone: It lacks a known antigen. Base-call qualities are not available, and no considerably larger clone is one nucleotide away.

After transplant, bone marrow was aspirated from the posterior iliac crest or from another site chosen by the physician. Including cysteine and phenylalanine, the CDR3 has 16 amino acids. This entry keeps only the CDR3 DNA: 48 bases, framed from base 1. Looking up the germline V gene yields CDR1 MGHRA and CDR2 YSYEKL. The V and J ends are trimmed by 0 bases and 7 bases, leaving 16 bases between them. Library preparation employed the immunoSEQ multiplex PCR assay. Adaptive Biotechnologies carried out high-throughput TCR-beta CDR3 sequencing of genomic DNA for most patients. Turning to the authors' computational methods: TCR sequencing data for 15 to 20 patients were retrieved from Adaptive's ImmunoSEQ software; a few other patients were processed with MiXCR and VDJtools. Because the origin of CDR3 nucleotide sequences shared between donor and recipient could not be assigned, those sequences were removed. To count as alloreactive, a clone needed at least 2-fold expansion over unstimulated cells and a minimum CFSE-low frequency of 0.002% (template counts) or 0.001% (read counts). Mappable clones were those detected in sequenced pre-transplant spleen, lymph node, or MLR CFSE-low populations of the donor or recipient. Cumulative frequency of alloreactive clones was calculated as a percentage of all sequences weighted by copy number. Imported from immuneACCESS, the table was reduced by TCRdb to in-frame sequences with V and J called. These copies leave out some clones; in studies compared against another copy, an unresolved V gene accounts for under half, and the cause of the remainder is not known. The V and J calls and the clone size are those of that table, but D and trimming were determined from the DNA. Within this sample are 15,000 to 20,000 clones, with more than 70% of them counted one time only. Over 6.5% of the sample is in the top ten clones.

Recombination connected TRBV4-1 to TRBJ2-1; perhaps TRBD2 is the D gene, with 5 bases matching. Here the sequenced sample was bone marrow, taken less than 130 days after intestinal transplantation. The source is a human patient who received an intestinal transplant, so some T cells may come from the graft donor. The sequence in DNA is TGCGCCAGCAGCCAAGATACTAGAGGCTATCGAAATGAGCAGTTCTTC. The resulting protein is CASSQDTRGYRNEQFF.